These 14 T cell receptor beta chains were all obtained from the same sample, sequenced in a study of T cells in Graves' hyperthyroidism and ophthalmopathy. It was RNA transcripts that yielded the amplified TCR beta CDR3 regions. The HTBI primer set was used in a first-round RT-PCR of the TCR CDR3. TCRdb ran MiXCR on the multiplex PCR reads and lists one entry per CDR3 protein. The sample includes under 250,000 distinct CDR3 sequences, approximately 25% of them seen just once. Material for sequencing was blood. These receptors originate from a woman aged 40 to 50 with Graves' ophthalmopathy.

This clonotype came up many times. This rearrangement joins TRBV27 to TRBJ2-5; 7 nucleotides align to TRBD2. V dropped 0 bases and J dropped 5; count of bases not matched to a gene: 3. The CDR3 is made up of 14 amino acids. CDR1 is MNHEY and CDR2 is SMNVEV in the germline V gene (reference sequence). CDR3 in amino acids: CASSLSFGGETQYF. The DNA of the CDR3 is TGTGCCAGCAGTTTATCGTTCGGGGGGGAGACCCAGTACTTC.

This clonotype was counted at least ten times. The rearrangement uses TRBV28 and TRBJ2-7; 8 bases line up with TRBD2. This CDR3 comprises 13 residues. Germline lookup yields CDR1 MDHEN and CDR2 SYDVKM. With V trimmed by 7 bases and J by 2 bases, 4 bases remained unmatched. The CDR3 loop reads CASKMTSAYEQYF. Here the CDR3 DNA reads TGTGCCAGCAAGATGACTAGCGCCTACGAGCAGTACTTC.

The V and J genes are TRBV5-1 and TRBJ1-1; 9 nucleotides match TRBD1. The V gene end was trimmed by 4 bases and the J gene end by 3 bases; junction bases not matched to a gene: 13. The length of the CDR3 is 17 residues. Germline V gene data show CDR1 as SGHRS and CDR2 as YFSETQ. The CDR3 protein is CASSLQPYRGRYTEAFF. The CDR3 nucleotides are TGCGCCAGCAGCCTTCAACCCTACAGGGGGCGATACACTGAAGCTTTCTTT.

This clonotype was observed many times. The gene calls are TRBV28 and TRBJ1-5; unclear D gene. V was pared by 3 bases and J by 3 bases, with 3 bases between. CDR1 and CDR2 from the germline V gene are MDHEN and SYDVKM. There are 12 residues in the CDR3. The CDR3 nucleotides are TGTGCCAGCAGTTTTGCCAATCAGCCCCAGCATTTT. Amino acid sequence: CASSFANQPQHF.

The chain recombines TRBV2 with TRBJ2-2; maybe TRBD2 (5 bases). The V end lost 6 bases, the J end lost 5 bases, and 10 bases lay between the germline ends. Per germline, CDR1 SNHLY and CDR2 FYNNEI. CDR3 length equals 13 residues. The CDR3 DNA is TGTGCCAGCAGCGTGGAGGTTACCGGGGAGCTGTTTTTT. Amino acid sequence: CASSVEVTGELFF.

Only one count was recorded for this clonotype. As the CDR3 is not closed by the conserved phenylalanine or tryptophan, this likely results from a read error. This chain joins TRBV5-1 and TRBJ2-2; 7 nucleotides line up with TRBD2. The V and J ends lost 6 bases and 4 bases, in that order; junction bases with no gene match: 6. CDR1 and CDR2 (germline): SGHRS, YFSETQ. The CDR3 covers 14 residues. CDR3 in DNA: TGCGCCAGCATGAACGGGGAGGGCACCGGGGAGCTGTTTCTT. Encoded protein: CASMNGEGTGELFL.

This clonotype was picked up many times. V gene TRBV11-2 combines with J gene TRBJ2-7; no clear D gene. The CDR3 totals 16 residues. Trimming removed 1 base at V and 5 bases at J, with 18 bases between. CDR1 SGHAT and CDR2 FQNNGV come from the germline V gene. This chain's CDR3 is CASSLGGSLVAHEQYF. The CDR3 DNA is TGTGCCAGCAGCTTAGGAGGTTCCCTAGTCGCCCACGAGCAGTACTTC.

This clonotype was seen at least ten times. The CDR3 DNA reads as TGTGCCACCAGTGGGGGCTACGAGCAGTACTTC. This sequence encodes CATSGGYEQYF. The chain uses TRBV24-1 and TRBJ2-7, with D uncertain. The CDR3 has 11 residues. Germline V lookup: CDR1 KGHDR, CDR2 SFDVKD. The V end was cut by 5 bases, the J end by 3 bases, with 4 bases between.

This clonotype was counted at least ten times. The genes are TRBV6-2 or TRBV6-3 and TRBJ1-1, with D uncertain. This CDR3 comprises 13 residues. Germline V gene lookup returns CDR1 MNHEY and CDR2 SVGEGT. Trimming stripped 2 bases from V and 7 bases from J, with 11 bases between. CDR3 coding DNA: TGTGCCAGCAGTTACCCCGGCACAATTGAAGCTTTCTTT. Residues: CASSYPGTIEAFF.

This clonotype has ten or more counts. The chain couples TRBV6-5 to TRBJ1-5; D is ambiguous. The V end was cut by 4 bases, the J end by 7 bases, with 8 bases between. Germline V CDR1 and CDR2: MNHEY, SVGAGI. The CDR3 runs to 12 residues. The CDR3 spells CASSSPGQPQHF. In DNA, the CDR3 is TGTGCCAGCAGTTCCCCGGGCCAGCCCCAGCATTTT.

This clonotype was found a few times. The chain couples TRBV12-3 or TRBV12-4 to TRBJ2-5, with 10 bases that match TRBD2. J lost 5 bases, V lost 8 bases, and 8 bases had no gene match. The CDR3 has 14 amino acids. The CDR3 sequence is CASGASGRVETQYF. CDR3 nucleotide sequence: TGTGCCAGCGGGGCTAGCGGGAGAGTGGAGACCCAGTACTTC.

This clonotype was picked up many times. The rearrangement joins TRBV29-1 to TRBJ2-7; a possible D gene is TRBD2 (5 bases). The CDR3 has 12 residues. Trimming stripped 1 base from V and 4 bases from J, with 8 bases between. CDR1 SQVTM and CDR2 ANQGSEA come from the germline V gene. DNA of the CDR3: TGCAGCGTTGAAGCCGGAGGTTACGAGCAGTACTTC. It is translated as CSVEAGGYEQYF.

This clonotype was observed at least ten times. The CDR3 bases are TGCAGCGTTGGGCCCGGTCCCGGGGAGCTGTTTTTT. Protein: CSVGPGPGELFF. The chain joins TRBV29-1 to TRBJ2-2; D remains ambiguous. The CDR3 extends over 12 amino acids. Deletions cut 4 bases from V and 6 bases from J, with 9 bases between. Germline lookup yields CDR1 SQVTM and CDR2 ANQGSEA.

This clonotype occurred many times. The chain couples TRBV3-1 to TRBJ2-7; D possibly uses TRBD1 or TRBD2 (6 bases each). Germline CDR1 reads LGHDT; CDR2 reads YNNKEL (reference sequence). Trimming shortened V by 0 bases and J by 6 bases, and 12 bases separated the two germline ends. This CDR3 comprises 14 residues. The CDR3 spells CASSQDRGVGEQYF. Here the CDR3 DNA reads TGTGCCAGCAGCCAAGATAGGGGGGTTGGCGAGCAGTACTTC.